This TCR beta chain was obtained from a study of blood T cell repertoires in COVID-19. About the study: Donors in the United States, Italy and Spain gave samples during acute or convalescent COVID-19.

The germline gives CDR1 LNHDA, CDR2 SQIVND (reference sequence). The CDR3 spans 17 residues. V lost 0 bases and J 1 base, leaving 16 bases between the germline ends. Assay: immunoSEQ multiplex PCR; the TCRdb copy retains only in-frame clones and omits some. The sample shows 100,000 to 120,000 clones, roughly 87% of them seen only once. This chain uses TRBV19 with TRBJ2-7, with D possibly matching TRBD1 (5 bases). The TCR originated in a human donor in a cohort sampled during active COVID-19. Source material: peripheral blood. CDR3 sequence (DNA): TGTGCCAGTAGTATAGATGCTCACCCGGACACATCCTACGAGCAGTACTTC. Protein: CASSIDAHPDTSYEQYF.